Each of the 9 T cell receptor beta chains below was sequenced from the same sample in a study of blood T cell repertoires in COVID-19. The repertoire was sequenced with immunoSEQ multiplex PCR; TCRdb's copy has only in-frame clones and lacks some. The sample has tens of thousands of clones, 70% to 90% seen once; the top ten hold around 3.6%. Sequencing was performed on peripheral blood. Receptors were obtained from a human donor in a cohort sampled during active COVID-19.

This clone has only one observation. This chain joins TRBV5-1 and TRBJ1-2; TRBD1 agrees at 10 bases. Trimming at V came to 6 bases and at J to 3 bases, leaving 5 bases not matched to a gene. Germline CDR1 reads SGHRS; CDR2 reads YFSETQ. This CDR3 spans 14 amino acids. This chain's CDR3 is CASTRDRGDYGYTF. CDR3 sequence (DNA): TGCGCCAGCACCCGGGACAGGGGCGACTATGGCTACACCTTC. The full variable domain, rest sourced from reference TRBV5-1 and TRBJ1-2, is KAGVTQTPRYLIKTRGQQVTLSCSPISGHRSVSWYQQTPGQGLQFLFEYFSETQRNKGNFPGRFSGRQFSNSRSEMNVSTLELGDSALYLCASTRDRGDYGYTFGSGTRLTVV.

The genes are TRBV19 and TRBJ2-7; 7 nucleotides align to TRBD1. CDR3 length equals 14 residues. The germline CDR1 and CDR2 sequences are LNHDA and SQIVND (reference sequence). V was clipped by 4 bases and J by 4 bases; unmatched bases: 7. CDR3 residues: CASSSQQGRYEQYF. CDR3 sequence (DNA): TGTGCCAGTAGTAGCCAACAGGGGCGTTACGAGCAGTACTTC.

This clone was seen a single time. This sequence joins TRBV7-9 and TRBJ1-2; D might be TRBD1 (6 bases). Germline V CDR1 and CDR2: SEHNR, FQNEAQ (reference sequence). There are 16 residues in the CDR3. V was cut by 5 bases and J by 8 bases, with 24 bases left in between. The CDR3 sequence: CASSVVTGVQGRGYTF. In DNA form, the CDR3 reads TGTGCCAGCAGCGTTGTGACAGGAGTTCAGGGAAGGGGCTACACCTTC.

This sequence joins TRBV7-9 and TRBJ1-2; maybe TRBD1 (6 bases). The CDR3 is 13 residues long. Trimming shortened V by 6 bases and J by 2 bases, and 10 bases separated the two germline ends. The germline V gene has CDR1 SEHNR and CDR2 FQNEAQ (reference sequence). The CDR3 region has the DNA TGTGCCAGCAGTAATACAGGGAACTATGGCTACACCTTC. Its translation: CASSNTGNYGYTF.

This chain connects TRBV27 to TRBJ2-7; 11 nucleotides align to TRBD1. The germline CDR1 and CDR2 sequences are MNHEY and SMNVEV (reference sequence). The CDR3 runs 14 residues. J lost 4 bases, V lost 6 bases, and 5 bases had no gene match. The CDR3 protein is CASSQGTGGYEQYF. The CDR3 DNA sequence: TGTGCCAGCAGCCAGGGGACAGGGGGATACGAGCAGTACTTC.

The chain couples TRBV11-2 to TRBJ2-7; D is possibly TRBD1 (6 bases). The CDR3 consists of 17 residues. Germline V gene lookup returns CDR1 SGHAT and CDR2 FQNNGV. Trimming stripped 5 bases from V and 4 bases from J, with 24 bases between. The CDR3 DNA reads TGTGCCAGCAGCCCGGACAAGACAGGTCCCTGGGGGTACGAGCAGTACTTC. It encodes CASSPDKTGPWGYEQYF.

J is TRBJ2-3 and V is TRBV10-1, with 7 bases aligning to TRBD2. Germline trimming cut 6 bases from V and 0 bases from J; bases unmatched to any gene: 6. The CDR3 has 15 residues. The germline CDR1 and CDR2 sequences are WNHNN and SYGVQD (reference sequence). DNA for the CDR3: TGCGCCAGCAGCGAAGGACTAGTGAGCACAGATACGCAGTATTTT. Translation gives CASSEGLVSTDTQYF.

The genes are TRBV29-1 and TRBJ1-1, with 7 positions matching TRBD1. J was trimmed by 3 bases and V by 3 bases; bases with no gene match: 7. This CDR3 spans 14 amino acids. Germline CDR1 SQVTM, CDR2 ANQGSEA. DNA for the CDR3: TGCAGCGTTGATCCGGCAGGGGGTCACACTGAAGCTTTCTTT. It is translated as CSVDPAGGHTEAFF.

The genes are TRBV11-2 and TRBJ2-3, with 9 bases lining up with TRBD2. Looked up from germline, CDR1 is SGHAT and CDR2 is FQNNGV. The CDR3 sequence is 17 residues long. Trimming removed 1 base from V and 8 bases from J; junction bases left unmatched: 13. The CDR3 nucleotides are TGTGCCAGCAGCTTAGTCAAGGGACTAGCAGCCGCCGGTACGCAGTATTTT. This translates into CASSLVKGLAAAGTQYF. The entire variable domain, with the rest obtained from reference TRBV11-2 and TRBJ2-3, is as follows: EAGVAQSPRYKIIEKRQSVAFWCNPISGHATLYWYQQILGQGPKLLIQFQNNGVVDDSQLPKDRFSAERLKGVDSTLKIQPAKLEDSAVYLCASSLVKGLAAAGTQYFGPGTRLTVL.